This entry is about one TCR beta chain. Individuals aged roughly 18 to 90 years were recruited from fewer than 30 US areas. Cohort allocation depended upon clinical history that participants reported. This entry is derived from a study of blood T cell repertoires in COVID-19. Study-level background: The origin of the acute and convalescent COVID-19 samples was the United States, Italy and Spain. Nucleic acid was either cDNA or gDNA, and it came from T cells, B-cell-depleted T cells, or PBMCs.

In germline, CDR1 is SGDLS, CDR2 YYNGEE. V dropped 4 bases and J dropped 2 bases, with 21 bases sitting between them. The CDR3 has 18 amino acids. Sequencing used immunoSEQ multiplex PCR; TCRdb keeps in-frame clones, though not all of them. This table holds under 250,000 clones, approximately 89% found once. Material for sequencing was PBMCs or T cells enriched from blood (not recorded which). The chain is built from TRBV9 and TRBJ1-4; no clear D. This sequence was found in a woman aged 25 to 39 with acute COVID-19. CDR3 residues: CASSSGLIAPNTNEKLFF. Written as DNA, the CDR3 is TGTGCCAGCAGCAGCGGACTGATCGCGCCCAATACTAATGAAAAACTGTTTTTT.